The entry below gives a single T cell receptor (beta chain) sequence along with its context. The data stem from a study of CD8+CD57+ T cells in acquired aplastic anemia. This CDR3 is 15 amino acids long. Germline CDR1 reads SGHTA; CDR2 reads FQGTGA. The junction had 6 bases not matched to a gene; V was cut back by 5 bases and J by 5 bases. TCR beta VDJ and CDR3 profiles were obtained from a genomic DNA template. TCRdb re-called the reads with MiXCR, one entry per CDR3 protein. The table includes around 180,000 distinct CDR3 sequences, around 65% detected once. This clonotype was sampled from a human donor with severe aplastic anemia or a healthy control (not recorded which). This sequence joins TRBV7-3 and TRBJ2-5, with 12 bases identical to TRBD2. Sequenced sample: sorted CD4+, CD8+, or CD8+CD57+ T cells (not recorded which) from PBMCs. CDR3 sequence (DNA): TGTGCCAGCAGCCCGCAACTAGCGGGAGGCGAGACCCAGTACTTC. This encodes CASSPQLAGGETQYF.